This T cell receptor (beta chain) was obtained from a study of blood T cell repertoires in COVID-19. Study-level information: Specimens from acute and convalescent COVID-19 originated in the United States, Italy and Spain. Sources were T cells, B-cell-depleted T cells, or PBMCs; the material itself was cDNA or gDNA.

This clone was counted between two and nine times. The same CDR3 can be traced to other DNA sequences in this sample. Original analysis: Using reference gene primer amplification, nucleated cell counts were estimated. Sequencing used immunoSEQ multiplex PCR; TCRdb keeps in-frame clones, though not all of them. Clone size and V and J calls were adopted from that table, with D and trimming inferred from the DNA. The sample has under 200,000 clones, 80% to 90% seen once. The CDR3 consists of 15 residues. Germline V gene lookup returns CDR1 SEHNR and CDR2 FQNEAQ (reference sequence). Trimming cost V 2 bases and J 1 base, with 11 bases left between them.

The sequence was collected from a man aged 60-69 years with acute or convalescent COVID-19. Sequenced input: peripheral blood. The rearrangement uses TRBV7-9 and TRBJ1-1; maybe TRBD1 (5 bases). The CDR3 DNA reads TGTGCCAGCAGCTTAAGCGGGGGGAGGAACACTGAAGCTTTCTTT. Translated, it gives CASSLSGGRNTEAFF.